The 2 T cell receptor beta chains listed next were all sequenced from one sample in a study of cytomegalovirus exposure and HLA in healthy donors. The primer mix had 60 Vbeta and 13 Jbeta primers. Clones were sequenced by immunoSEQ multiplex PCR, and TCRdb holds only the in-frame ones, with some missing. This repertoire comprises some 21,000 clones; its ten largest clones make up roughly 23%. Specimen: PBMCs. These receptors were obtained from a man aged 60-69 years in good health and CMV-seropositive.

The chain is built from TRBV27 and TRBJ2-2, with 8 positions matching TRBD1. The length of the CDR3 is 16 residues. Germline lookup yields CDR1 MNHEY and CDR2 SMNVEV (reference sequence). V was pared by 7 bases and J by 1 base, with 8 bases of the junction left unmatched. In DNA, the CDR3 is TGTGCCAGCAAACGGACCGGGACAGGGAACACCGGGGAGCTGTTTTTT. Its protein product is CASKRTGTGNTGELFF.

This chain connects TRBV7-9 to TRBJ1-2, with D possibly being TRBD1 (5 bases). This CDR3 contains 15 residues. The germline gives CDR1 SEHNR, CDR2 FQNEAQ (reference sequence). Trimming pared 5 bases from V and 7 bases from J, leaving 20 bases between. DNA for the CDR3: TGTGCCAGCAGCCGGATAGACAGTTCCTTTTTTGGCTACACCTTC. The encoded protein is CASSRIDSSFFGYTF.